This T cell receptor (beta chain) comes out of a study of T cell responses to AZD1222 COVID-19 vaccine. This CDR3 has 13 residues. Per germline, CDR1 LNHDA and CDR2 SQIVND (reference sequence). Trimming took 5 bases from V and 3 from J, leaving 8 bases between them. Produced via immunoSEQ multiplex PCR; TCRdb's table is partial and in-frame only. There are 170,000 or so clones in the sample; about 92% occur only once, and more than 0.8% lies in the top ten. The origin of this receptor is an adult in good health. The chain uses TRBV19 and TRBJ1-5; D is uncertain. This material consisted of peripheral blood, taken on day 0 of AZD1222 vaccination. The CDR3: CASSFALNQPQHF. The CDR3 nucleotides read TGTGCCAGTAGTTTCGCTCTCAATCAGCCCCAGCATTTT.